A selection of T cell receptor beta chains follows, all from one sample in a study of T cell repertoires in cytomegalovirus infection. One entry per CDR3 protein results from TCRdb running MiXCR on the reads. The sample yields hundreds of thousands of distinct CDR3 sequences, 30% to 35% seen once. Their recognized antigens are unknown. The sample here was cultured PBMCs, taken from culture after CMV antigen stimulation. The receptor source for this set is a human donor in good health (CMV status not recorded). Some clones in this sample may be carry-over from other donors' samples. Both conserved end residues are trimmed from each CDR3.

V: TRBV28
J: TRBJ2-1
CDR3: ASRATGASEQF

V: TRBV7-9
J: TRBJ2-3
CDR3: ASSLTSGSDTQY

V: TRBV6-1
J: TRBJ2-1
CDR3: ASTLPALGNEQF

V: TRBV12-3/TRBV12-4
J: TRBJ2-1
CDR3: ASSSGLASGGDEQF

V: TRBV2
J: TRBJ2-2
CDR3: ASSVWTVRELF

V: TRBV12-3/TRBV12-4
J: TRBJ2-5
CDR3: ASKEDPQETQY

V: TRBV11-2
J: TRBJ1-6
CDR3: ASSSGGRGGNSPLH

V: TRBV7-3
J: TRBJ2-7
CDR3: ASTPSLTGGLASYEQY

V: TRBV11-3
J: TRBJ2-1
CDR3: ASSVGTGVQELASGRINNEQF

V: TRBV20-1
J: TRBJ1-5
CDR3: SASFMGVPNQPQH

V: TRBV12-3/TRBV12-4
J: TRBJ2-1
CDR3: ASSPPAALRIEQF